Sequencing of this T cell receptor beta chain was carried out in a study of T cell responses to AZD1222 COVID-19 vaccine. Overall study results and limits: Mostly white British, mostly female donors; authors suggested clonal diversity may be underestimated. Vaccine-related CD4 TCRs covered spike, predominating at 160-218 and 743-854. Just a handful of AZD1222 recipients tested seropositive at baseline. Spike-specific TCR breadth and depth went up after people got two AZD1222 doses.

V dropped 3 bases and J dropped 2 bases, with 13 bases sitting between them. CDR1 is SQVTM and CDR2 is ANQGSEA in the germline V gene. The CDR3 has 14 residues. Sequencing was performed with immunoSEQ multiplex PCR; in TCRdb, only in-frame clones are kept and a portion is missing. The sample has 95,000 to 150,000 clones; 70% to 90% are singletons. This clone was counted a few times. The antigen is not known. The genes are TRBV29-1 and TRBJ1-1, with D tentatively TRBD1 (6 bases). Sequenced here: peripheral blood, sampled on day 0 of AZD1222 vaccination. The receptor was derived from an adult in good health. CDR3: CSVDRGGANTEAFF. As DNA, the CDR3 is TGCAGCGTTGACCGGGGGGGGGCAAACACTGAAGCTTTCTTT.